Listed here are 8 T cell receptor beta chains from one sample, sequenced in a study of blood T cell repertoires in COVID-19 (dated by TCRdb to the early 2020s). Library method: the immunoSEQ multiplex PCR assay. The table was pulled from immuneACCESS by TCRdb, which kept in-frame rearrangements only. Such tables lose some clones; where checked, under half of the loss comes from unresolved V genes, and the rest has no known cause. The sample table shows over 70,000 clones, and about 74% are seen once. The ten top clones hold 2% to 2.5% of the sample. The sample consisted of peripheral blood. All receptors derive from a man between 65 and 80 years old with COVID-19, enrolled during active disease.

The chain employs TRBV15 and TRBJ1-2; tentative D call: TRBD1 (5 bases). The CDR3 runs 13 residues. V was trimmed by 3 bases and J by 5 bases, leaving 10 bases between them. In germline, CDR1 is LNHNV, CDR2 YYDKDF (reference sequence). The CDR3 DNA reads TGTGCCACCAGCAGCAGGGTTCAGTATGGCTACACCTTC. The encoded protein is CATSSRVQYGYTF.

The chain carries TRBV19 and TRBJ1-2; the match to TRBD1 covers 11 bases. CDR1 is LNHDA, CDR2 SQIVND, per germline (reference sequence). V was pared by 3 bases and J by 2 bases, with 5 bases of the junction left unmatched. The CDR3 runs 16 residues. The CDR3 DNA reads TGTGCCAGTAGTATGGGACAGGGGGTGGACAACTATGGCTACACCTTC. It encodes CASSMGQGVDNYGYTF.

V and J are TRBV28 and TRBJ2-7, with 7 bases that match TRBD2. V lost 5 bases, J lost 6 bases, and 10 bases stayed unmatched. The CDR3 has 14 amino acids. CDR1 MDHEN and CDR2 SYDVKM come from the germline V gene. The CDR3 here is CASSAYRGEAEQYF. CDR3 DNA sequence: TGTGCCAGCAGTGCTTATCGGGGGGAGGCCGAGCAGTACTTC.

The gene calls are TRBV9 and TRBJ2-7, with 7 bases matching TRBD2. Looked up from germline, CDR1 is SGDLS and CDR2 is YYNGEE. V lost 0 bases, J lost 1 base, and 4 bases stayed unmatched. CDR3 size: 15 residues. CDR3: CASSVGEGRSYEQYF. The DNA of the CDR3 is TGTGCCAGCAGCGTAGGGGAGGGCCGGTCCTACGAGCAGTACTTC.

This chain joins TRBV7-9 and TRBJ1-2, with no clear D. Germline values: CDR1 SEHNR, CDR2 FQNEAQ (reference sequence). V was trimmed by 4 bases and J by 2 bases, leaving 14 bases between them. This CDR3 is 15 amino acids long. CDR3 protein: CASSYSGSLNYGYTF. CDR3 sequence (DNA): TGTGCCAGCAGCTACTCTGGGAGTCTGAACTATGGCTACACCTTC.

The rearrangement uses TRBV7-3 and TRBJ2-7; 7 positions agree with TRBD2. With 5 bases clipped from V and 2 bases from J, the junction kept 9 bases outside the gene matches. CDR1 and CDR2 from the germline V gene are SGHTA and FQGTGA. The CDR3 has 15 residues. The CDR3 DNA reads TGTGCCAGCAGCCCCGGGGCGGGAGCTGCCTACGAGCAGTACTTC. As protein: CASSPGAGAAYEQYF.

This clone has only one observation. The rearrangement joins TRBV11-1 to TRBJ1-2; D is possibly TRBD1 (6 bases). The V and J ends lost 5 bases and 4 bases respectively, with 14 bases between them. The V gene's germline CDR1 is SGHAT and CDR2 FQDESV (reference sequence). This CDR3 spans 14 amino acids. The CDR3 nucleotides read TGTGCCAGCAGCCCCGGGGGCGGGAGCTATGGCTACACCTTC. It yields the protein CASSPGGGSYGYTF.

CDR3 protein: CASSVDGRASRDEQFF. The CDR3 coding sequence is TGTGCCAGCAGCGTAGACGGGAGGGCCAGCAGGGATGAGCAGTTCTTC. V is TRBV9 and J is TRBJ2-1, with TRBD2 matching 8 bases. Germline V gene lookup returns CDR1 SGDLS and CDR2 YYNGEE. The junction had 10 bases not matched to a gene; V was cut back by 0 bases and J by 8 bases. The CDR3 runs to 16 residues. Variable domain in full (rest from reference TRBV9 and TRBJ2-1): DSGVTQTPKHLITATGQRVTLRCSPRSGDLSVYWYQQSLDQGLQFLIQYYNGEERAKGNILERFSAQQFPDLHSELNLSSLELGDSALYFCASSVDGRASRDEQFFGPGTRLTVL.